Listed below are T cell receptor beta chains from one sample, sequenced in a study of immune characterization of retroperitoneal liposarcoma. One entry per CDR3 protein results from TCRdb running MiXCR on the PCR reads. The sample consists of about 4,100 distinct CDR3 sequences, around 30% of them appearing once. The sample consisted of blood. The receptor source for this set is a female donor with retroperitoneal liposarcoma. The CDR3 runs from the conserved cysteine through the conserved F or W. D genes are given only for firm matches. Clone sizes are given selectively: once, few, many, or a class where the clone is expanded.

D: NA; V: TRBV4-1; J: TRBJ2-3; size: few; CDR3: CASSQDGGYTQYF; DNA: TGCGCCAGCAGCCAAGATGGGGGTTATACGCAGTATTTT
D: TRBD1; V: TRBV12-3/TRBV12-4; J: TRBJ2-7; size: NA; CDR3: CASSTADREAAEQYF; DNA: TGTGCCAGCAGTACTGCGGACAGGGAAGCCGCCGAGCAGTACTTC
D: TRBD2; V: TRBV7-2; J: TRBJ2-2; size: medium-sized; CDR3: CASSTGLAGGSDTGELFF; DNA: TGTGCCAGCAGCACGGGACTAGCGGGGGGGTCGGACACCGGGGAGCTGTTTTTT
D: NA; V: TRBV7-8; J: TRBJ2-7; size: NA; CDR3: CASSLGLHSYEQYF; DNA: TGTGCCAGCAGCCTTGGTCTCCACTCCTACGAGCAGTACTTC
D: NA; V: TRBV6-1; J: TRBJ2-7; size: medium-sized; CDR3: CASNVPGRAYEQYF; DNA: TGTGCCAGCAACGTCCCGGGCAGGGCCTACGAGCAGTACTTC
D: TRBD2; V: TRBV27; J: TRBJ2-1; size: few; CDR3: CASSLRTSGGKNEQFF; DNA: TGTGCCAGCAGTCTAAGGACTAGCGGGGGGAAGAATGAGCAGTTCTTC
D: TRBD1; V: TRBV27; J: TRBJ2-2; size: medium-sized; CDR3: CASSFGFGRGRNTGELFF; DNA: TGTGCCAGCAGTTTTGGGTTCGGTAGGGGGCGCAACACCGGGGAGCTGTTTTTT
D: NA; V: TRBV12-3/TRBV12-4; J: TRBJ1-2; size: medium-sized; CDR3: CASSLKFQYGYTF; DNA: TGTGCCAGCAGTTTGAAGTTCCAGTATGGCTACACCTTC
D: TRBD2; V: TRBV6-8; J: TRBJ2-1; size: NA; CDR3: CASSGLAGGVNEQFF; DNA: TGTGCCAGCAGTGGACTAGCGGGAGGGGTCAATGAGCAGTTCTTC
D: NA; V: TRBV10-1; J: TRBJ2-7; size: NA; CDR3: CASSEGHSYEQYF; DNA: TGCGCCAGCAGTGAGGGACACTCCTACGAGCAGTACTTC
D: NA; V: TRBV25-1; J: TRBJ2-1; size: few; CDR3: CASAGNEQFF; DNA: TGTGCCAGCGCTGGGAATGAGCAGTTCTTC
D: TRBD2; V: TRBV7-2; J: TRBJ2-2; size: medium-sized; CDR3: CASSFDLTSGRANTGELFF; DNA: TGTGCCAGCAGCTTCGACCTTACTAGCGGGAGGGCCAACACCGGGGAGCTGTTTTTT
D: NA; V: TRBV6-1; J: TRBJ2-2; size: few; CDR3: CASSENDRVTAGELFF; DNA: TGTGCCAGCAGTGAAAACGATAGGGTGACGGCCGGGGAGCTGTTTTTT
D: NA; V: TRBV6-9; J: TRBJ1-6; size: few; CDR3: CASNDYNSPLHF; DNA: TGTGCCAGCAACGACTATAATTCACCCCTCCACTTT
D: TRBD2; V: TRBV12-3/TRBV12-4; J: TRBJ2-1; size: NA; CDR3: CASSLGPLAGVSPNEQFF; DNA: TGTGCCAGCAGTTTAGGGCCCCTAGCGGGAGTGTCCCCCAATGAGCAGTTCTTC
D: NA; V: TRBV6-4; J: TRBJ2-1; size: few; CDR3: CASSPSGDSYEQFF; DNA: TGTGCCAGCAGTCCATCGGGGGATTCCTACGAGCAGTTCTTC
D: NA; V: TRBV30; J: TRBJ2-1; size: NA; CDR3: CAWSVDGGTGEQFF; DNA: TGTGCCTGGAGTGTTGATGGTGGTACAGGTGAGCAGTTCTTC
D: TRBD2; V: TRBV12-3/TRBV12-4; J: TRBJ2-1; size: large; CDR3: CASSLTPGGATSGRAAYNEQFF; DNA: TGTGCCAGCAGTTTAACCCCTGGGGGGGCAACTAGCGGGAGGGCCGCCTACAATGAGCAGTTCTTC
D: NA; V: TRBV15; J: TRBJ2-3; size: few; CDR3: CATSRAYTSTDTQYF; DNA: TGTGCCACCAGCAGAGCTTACACAAGCACAGATACGCAGTATTTT
D: NA; V: TRBV10-1; J: TRBJ2-7; size: medium-sized; CDR3: CASSDSGFGDEQYF; DNA: TGCGCCAGCAGTGACTCTGGGTTTGGCGACGAGCAGTACTTC
D: NA; V: TRBV6-1; J: TRBJ1-6; size: NA; CDR3: CASSEVSPLHF; DNA: TGTGCCAGCAGTGAAGTTTCACCCCTCCACTTT
D: TRBD1; V: TRBV6-8; J: TRBJ1-3; size: NA; CDR3: CASSKTGAAGNTIYF; DNA: TGTGCCAGCAGCAAGACAGGGGCGGCTGGAAACACCATATATTTT
D: TRBD2; V: TRBV6-5; J: TRBJ2-7; size: NA; CDR3: CASSYRLAGAYEQYF; DNA: TGTGCCAGCAGTTACAGACTAGCGGGAGCCTACGAGCAGTACTTC
D: NA; V: TRBV6-6; J: TRBJ1-1; size: NA; CDR3: CASSPQSTEAFF; DNA: TGTGCCAGCAGTCCACAAAGCACTGAAGCTTTCTTT
D: TRBD2; V: TRBV12-5; J: TRBJ2-5; size: NA; CDR3: CASGLDRGERAETQYF; DNA: TGTGCTAGTGGTTTGGACCGGGGGGAGAGGGCCGAGACCCAGTACTTC
D: NA; V: TRBV6-2/TRBV6-3; J: TRBJ1-5; size: NA; CDR3: CASSYSTGGSNQPQHF; DNA: TGTGCCAGCAGTTACTCGACGGGGGGTAGCAATCAGCCCCAGCATTTT
D: NA; V: TRBV7-8; J: TRBJ2-6; size: few; CDR3: CASSSGGGISGANVLTF; DNA: TGTGCCAGCAGCTCAGGGGGGGGAATCTCTGGGGCCAACGTCCTGACTTTC
D: TRBD2; V: TRBV7-3; J: TRBJ2-5; size: NA; CDR3: CASRLTSGSYNEQYF; DNA: TGTGCCAGCAGATTAACTAGCGGCTCCTACAATGAGCAGTACTTC
D: NA; V: TRBV9; J: TRBJ2-3; size: once; CDR3: CASSVVSTDTQYF; DNA: TGTGCCAGCAGCGTAGTGAGCACAGATACGCAGTATTTT
D: TRBD1; V: TRBV12-3/TRBV12-4; J: TRBJ2-5; size: NA; CDR3: CASSTGQGRKTQYF; DNA: TGTGCCAGCAGTACGGGACAGGGGAGGAAGACCCAGTACTTC
D: TRBD1; V: TRBV6-1; J: TRBJ2-2; size: NA; CDR3: CASRLQGAHTGELFF; DNA: TGTGCCAGCAGATTACAGGGGGCGCACACCGGGGAGCTGTTTTTT
D: NA; V: TRBV7-2; J: TRBJ2-1; size: NA; CDR3: CASSLFVSTGYSYEQFF; DNA: TGTGCCAGCAGCTTATTCGTGTCGACAGGCTACTCCTACGAGCAGTTCTTC
D: NA; V: TRBV6-5; J: TRBJ1-1; size: few; CDR3: CASSWNTEAFF; DNA: TGTGCCAGCAGTTGGAACACTGAAGCTTTCTTT
D: NA; V: TRBV7-6; J: TRBJ2-7; size: NA; CDR3: CASSHSEGPHYEQYF; DNA: TGTGCCAGCAGCCACTCCGAGGGCCCCCACTACGAGCAGTACTTC
D: TRBD1; V: TRBV27; J: TRBJ2-1; size: few; CDR3: CASSQTGTYNEQFF; DNA: TGTGCCAGCAGCCAGACAGGGACCTACAATGAGCAGTTCTTC
D: NA; V: TRBV9; J: TRBJ2-1; size: NA; CDR3: CASSEESSYNEQFF; DNA: TGTGCCAGCAGCGAGGAGAGCTCCTACAATGAGCAGTTCTTC
D: TRBD1; V: TRBV6-1; J: TRBJ2-1; size: NA; CDR3: CASSEFPPGQGGNEQFF; DNA: TGTGCCAGCAGTGAATTTCCCCCGGGACAGGGAGGTAATGAGCAGTTCTTC
D: TRBD1; V: TRBV10-2; J: TRBJ2-7; size: NA; CDR3: CASRRGSGTGSVYEQYF; DNA: TGCGCCAGCAGGAGGGGGTCCGGGACAGGGAGTGTCTACGAGCAGTACTTC
D: NA; V: TRBV11-3; J: TRBJ2-7; size: few; CDR3: CASSLDLVADPQDEQYF; DNA: TGTGCCAGCAGCTTAGATCTTGTGGCCGACCCGCAGGACGAGCAGTACTTC
D: TRBD1; V: TRBV11-1; J: TRBJ1-2; size: NA; CDR3: CASSPTGGYGYTF; DNA: TGTGCCAGCAGTCCGACAGGGGGATATGGCTACACCTTC
D: TRBD2; V: TRBV11-2; J: TRBJ2-1; size: medium-sized; CDR3: CASSLDFLAGVHEQFF; DNA: TGTGCCAGCAGCTTAGATTTCCTAGCGGGGGTGCATGAGCAGTTCTTC
D: TRBD1; V: TRBV27; J: TRBJ1-5; size: few; CDR3: CASKPGQGPNQPQHF; DNA: TGTGCCAGCAAACCCGGACAGGGGCCCAATCAGCCCCAGCATTTT
D: NA; V: TRBV11-3; J: TRBJ2-2; size: medium-sized; CDR3: CASSSGTGFTGELFF; DNA: TGTGCCAGCAGCAGCGGGACAGGCTTCACCGGGGAGCTGTTTTTT
D: NA; V: TRBV5-1; J: TRBJ2-1; size: few; CDR3: CASSPGQGTSDEQFF; DNA: TGCGCCAGCAGCCCGGGACAGGGGACTAGCGATGAGCAGTTCTTC
D: NA; V: TRBV6-4; J: TRBJ2-1; size: medium-sized; CDR3: CASRMDPDEYNEQFF; DNA: TGTGCCAGCAGAATGGACCCCGACGAGTACAATGAGCAGTTCTTC
D: NA; V: TRBV11-3; J: TRBJ2-2; size: medium-sized; CDR3: CASSLGFEIGELFF; DNA: TGTGCCAGCAGCTTAGGGTTCGAGATCGGGGAGCTGTTTTTT
D: TRBD2; V: TRBV6-1; J: TRBJ2-3; size: medium-sized; CDR3: CASSGLAGVHEQFF; DNA: TGTGCCAGCAGTGGGCTAGCGGGAGTACACGAGCAGTTCTTT
D: TRBD2; V: TRBV6-1; J: TRBJ2-7; size: few; CDR3: CASIKTSGGDNYEQYF; DNA: TGTGCCAGCATAAAGACTAGCGGGGGGGACAATTACGAGCAGTACTTC
D: TRBD2; V: TRBV6-1; J: TRBJ2-7; size: few; CDR3: CASSSRGGKTSGYEQYF; DNA: TGTGCCAGCAGTTCCCGGGGGGGGAAGACTAGCGGCTACGAGCAGTACTTC
D: NA; V: TRBV28; J: TRBJ2-3; size: NA; CDR3: CASSVRGGHDTDTQYF; DNA: TGTGCCAGCTCGGTCCGGGGCGGACACGACACAGATACGCAGTATTTT
D: TRBD2; V: TRBV12-3/TRBV12-4; J: TRBJ2-1; size: NA; CDR3: CASTPGEGQFF; DNA: TGTGCCAGCACCCCTGGGGAGGGGCAGTTCTTC
D: NA; V: TRBV7-7; J: TRBJ2-2; size: NA; CDR3: CASSSTGFTGELFF; DNA: TGTGCTAGCAGCTCTACAGGGTTCACCGGGGAGCTGTTTTTT
D: TRBD1; V: TRBV3-1; J: TRBJ2-3; size: NA; CDR3: CASSLRDRPSDTQYF; DNA: TGTGCCAGCAGCCTCCGGGACAGGCCGTCCGATACGCAGTATTTT
D: TRBD1; V: TRBV6-1; J: TRBJ2-1; size: few; CDR3: CASSRDRGSEAEQFF; DNA: TGTGCCAGCAGTAGAGACAGGGGGTCCGAGGCTGAGCAGTTCTTC
D: TRBD1; V: TRBV7-8; J: TRBJ1-2; size: NA; CDR3: CASSLAPGGHYGYTF; DNA: TGTGCCAGCAGCTTAGCGCCAGGGGGGCACTATGGCTACACCTTC